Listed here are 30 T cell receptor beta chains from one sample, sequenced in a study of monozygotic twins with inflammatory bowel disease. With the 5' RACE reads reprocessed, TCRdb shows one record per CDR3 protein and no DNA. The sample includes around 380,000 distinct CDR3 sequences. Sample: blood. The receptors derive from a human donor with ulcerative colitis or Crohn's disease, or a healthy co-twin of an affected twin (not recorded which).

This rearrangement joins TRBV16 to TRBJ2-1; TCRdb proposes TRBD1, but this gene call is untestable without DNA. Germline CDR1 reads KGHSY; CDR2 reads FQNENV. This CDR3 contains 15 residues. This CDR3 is CASSQDREGNNEQFF. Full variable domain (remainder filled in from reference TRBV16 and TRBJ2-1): GEEVAQTPKHLVRGEGQKAKLYCAPIKGHSYVFWYQQVLKNEFKFLISFQNENVFDETGMPKERFSAKCLPNSPCSLEIQATKLEDSAVYFCASSQDREGNNEQFFGPGTRLTVL.

CDR3 sequence: CASSLVGDYGYTF. The V and J genes are TRBV5-1 and TRBJ1-2; with no DNA, the TCRdb D assignment of TRBD1 cannot be verified. Germline-derived CDR1 and CDR2 are SGHRS and YFSETQ. The CDR3 is made up of 13 amino acids. The complete variable domain, with remaining parts taken from reference TRBV5-1 and TRBJ1-2, reads KAGVTQTPRYLIKTRGQQVTLSCSPISGHRSVSWYQQTPGQGLQFLFEYFSETQRNKGNFPGRFSGRQFSNSRSEMNVSTLELGDSALYLCASSLVGDYGYTFGSGTRLTVV.

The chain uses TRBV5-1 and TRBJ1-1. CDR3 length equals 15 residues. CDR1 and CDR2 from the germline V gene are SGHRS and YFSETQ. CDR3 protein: CASSLLGGIQTEAFF.

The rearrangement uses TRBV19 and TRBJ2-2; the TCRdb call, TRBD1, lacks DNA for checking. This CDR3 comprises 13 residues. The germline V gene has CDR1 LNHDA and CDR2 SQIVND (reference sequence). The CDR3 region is CATAPGGSGELFF.

The CDR3 here is CASSILNTGELFF. The V gene is TRBV5-1, the J gene TRBJ2-2. Germline assignment: CDR1 SGHRS and CDR2 YFSETQ. This CDR3 comprises 13 residues. Looking up the rest from reference TRBV5-1 and TRBJ2-2 gives the full variable domain: KAGVTQTPRYLIKTRGQQVTLSCSPISGHRSVSWYQQTPGQGLQFLFEYFSETQRNKGNFPGRFSGRQFSNSRSEMNVSTLELGDSALYLCASSILNTGELFFGEGSRLTVL.

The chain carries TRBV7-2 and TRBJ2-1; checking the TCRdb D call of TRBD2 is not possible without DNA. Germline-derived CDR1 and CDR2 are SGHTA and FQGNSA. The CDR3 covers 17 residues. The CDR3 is CASSPAPLAGGYNEQFF.

The chain's CDR3 is CASSLSSTEAFF. The rearrangement uses TRBV28 and TRBJ1-1. Looked up from germline, CDR1 is MDHEN and CDR2 is SYDVKM. The CDR3 covers 12 residues.

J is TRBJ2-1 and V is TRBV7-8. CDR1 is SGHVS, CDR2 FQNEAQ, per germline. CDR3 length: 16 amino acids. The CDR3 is CASSLASRGSYNEQFF.

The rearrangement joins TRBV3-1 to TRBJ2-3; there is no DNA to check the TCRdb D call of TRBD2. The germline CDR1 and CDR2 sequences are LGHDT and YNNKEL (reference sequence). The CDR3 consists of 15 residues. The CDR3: CASSSTSGGTDTQYF.

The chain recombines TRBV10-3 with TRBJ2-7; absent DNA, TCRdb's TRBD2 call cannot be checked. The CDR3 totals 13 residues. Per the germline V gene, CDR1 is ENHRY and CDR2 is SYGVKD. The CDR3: CATSPGGHYEQYF.

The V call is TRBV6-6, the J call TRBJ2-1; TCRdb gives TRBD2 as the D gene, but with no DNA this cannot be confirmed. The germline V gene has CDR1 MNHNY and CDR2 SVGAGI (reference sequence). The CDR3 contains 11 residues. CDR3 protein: CASSYAREQFF.

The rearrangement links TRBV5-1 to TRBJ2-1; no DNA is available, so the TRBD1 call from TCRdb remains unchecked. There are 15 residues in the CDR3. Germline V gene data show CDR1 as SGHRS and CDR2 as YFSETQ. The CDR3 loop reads CASMVDRGVYNDQFF.

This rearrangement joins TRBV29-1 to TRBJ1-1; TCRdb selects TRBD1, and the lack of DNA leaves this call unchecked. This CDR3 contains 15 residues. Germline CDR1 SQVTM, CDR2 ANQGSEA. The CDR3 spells CSVLGGVGQISGAFF.

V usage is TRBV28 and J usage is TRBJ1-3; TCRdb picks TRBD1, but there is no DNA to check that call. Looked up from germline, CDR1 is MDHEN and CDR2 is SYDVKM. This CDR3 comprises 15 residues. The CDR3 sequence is CASRLQGALGNTIYF.

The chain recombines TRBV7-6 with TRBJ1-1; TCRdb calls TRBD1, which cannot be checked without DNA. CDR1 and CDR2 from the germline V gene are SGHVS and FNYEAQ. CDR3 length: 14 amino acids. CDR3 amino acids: CASSETGDGTEAFF.

CDR3 amino acids: CASSMGTSNEQFF. The chain couples TRBV19 to TRBJ2-1. The CDR3 covers 13 residues. Germline V gene sequence: CDR1 LNHDA, CDR2 SQIVND (reference sequence).

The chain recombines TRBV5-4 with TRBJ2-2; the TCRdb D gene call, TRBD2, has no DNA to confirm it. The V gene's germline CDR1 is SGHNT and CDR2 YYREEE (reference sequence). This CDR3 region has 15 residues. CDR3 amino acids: CASSPGGQGTGELFF.

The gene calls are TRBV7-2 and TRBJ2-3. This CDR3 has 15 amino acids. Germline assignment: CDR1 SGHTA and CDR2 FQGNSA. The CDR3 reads CASSLATGGTDTQYF.

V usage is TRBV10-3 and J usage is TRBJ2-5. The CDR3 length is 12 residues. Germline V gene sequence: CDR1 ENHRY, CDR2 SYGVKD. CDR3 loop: CASQGIEETQYF.

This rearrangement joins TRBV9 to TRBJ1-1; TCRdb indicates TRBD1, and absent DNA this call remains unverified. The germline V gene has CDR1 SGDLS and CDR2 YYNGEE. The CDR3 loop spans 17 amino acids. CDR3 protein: CASSAGTGYLGNTEAFF. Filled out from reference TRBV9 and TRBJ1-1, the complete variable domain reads DSGVTQTPKHLITATGQRVTLRCSPRSGDLSVYWYQQSLDQGLQFLIQYYNGEERAKGNILERFSAQQFPDLHSELNLSSLELGDSALYFCASSAGTGYLGNTEAFFGQGTRLTVV.

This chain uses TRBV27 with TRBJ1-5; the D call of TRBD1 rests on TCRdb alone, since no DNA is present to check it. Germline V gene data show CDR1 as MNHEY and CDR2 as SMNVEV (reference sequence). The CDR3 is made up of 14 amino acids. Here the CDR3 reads CASSPGTPYQPQHF.

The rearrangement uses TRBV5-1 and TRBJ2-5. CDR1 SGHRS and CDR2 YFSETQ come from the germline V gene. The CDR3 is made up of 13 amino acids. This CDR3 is CASRWKAQETQYF.

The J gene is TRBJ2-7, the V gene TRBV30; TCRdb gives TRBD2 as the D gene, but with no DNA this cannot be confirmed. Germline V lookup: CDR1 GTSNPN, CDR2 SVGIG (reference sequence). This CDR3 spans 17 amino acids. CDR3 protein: CAWSSPPVSGSSYEQYF.

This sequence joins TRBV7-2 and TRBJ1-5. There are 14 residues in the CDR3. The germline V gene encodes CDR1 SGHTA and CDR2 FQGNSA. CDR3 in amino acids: CASNPMGYNQPQHF.

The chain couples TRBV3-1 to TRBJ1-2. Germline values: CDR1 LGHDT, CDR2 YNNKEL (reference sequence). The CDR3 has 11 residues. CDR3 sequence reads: CASSIGKGYTF. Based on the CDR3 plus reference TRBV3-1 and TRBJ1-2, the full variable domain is DTAVSQTPKYLVTQMGNDKSIKCEQNLGHDTMYWYKQDSKKFLKIMFSYNNKELIINETVPNRFSPKSPDKAHLNLHINSLELGDSAVYFCASSIGKGYTFGSGTRLTVV.

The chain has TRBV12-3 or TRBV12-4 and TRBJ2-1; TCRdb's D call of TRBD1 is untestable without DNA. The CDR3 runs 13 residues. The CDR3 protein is CASRSMGRDEQFF.

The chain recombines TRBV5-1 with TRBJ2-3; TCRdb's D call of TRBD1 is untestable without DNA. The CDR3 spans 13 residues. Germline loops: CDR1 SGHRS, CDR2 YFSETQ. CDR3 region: CASSPTGTDTQYF.

The CDR3 here is CASSWGQVVMNTEAFF. The gene calls are TRBV5-1 and TRBJ1-1; TCRdb selects TRBD1, and the lack of DNA leaves this call unchecked. This CDR3 has 16 residues. Germline values: CDR1 SGHRS, CDR2 YFSETQ.

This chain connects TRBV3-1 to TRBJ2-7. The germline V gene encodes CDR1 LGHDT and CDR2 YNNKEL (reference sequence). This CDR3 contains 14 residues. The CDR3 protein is CASSHRSYSYEQYF.

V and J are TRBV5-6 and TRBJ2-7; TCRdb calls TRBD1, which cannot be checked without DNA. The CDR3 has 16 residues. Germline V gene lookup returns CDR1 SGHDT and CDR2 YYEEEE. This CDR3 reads CASSLASEHGVNEQYF.